This paragraph reports one T cell receptor beta chain. No cognate antigen has been identified for it. Per-nucleotide qualities are absent, and no much larger clonotype sits a single base away. The instrument given in TCRdb is Illumina NovaSeq 6000. TCRalpha and TCRbeta cDNA libraries were built by 5'RACE with constant-segment primers, adding sample barcodes and unique molecular identifiers. RNA was extracted from every sample with Trizol reagent. Library amplification was performed in two PCR steps, and a second sample barcode and Illumina TruSeq adapters were introduced in the second step. The libraries were sequenced on an Illumina NovaSeq using 2 x 150 bp paired-end reads. Regarding the original processing steps: With migec v1.2.7, reads were demultiplexed and then collapsed into UMI-guided consensus sequences. With mixcr v2.1.11, UMI consensuses were aligned to TRA and TRB V and J templates and assembled into clonotypes. Expanded or contracted clonotypes were those called significant by both edgeR and NoisET, with noise models trained on biological replicates. edgeR calls used a false discovery rate-adjusted p below 0.01 and a log2 fold-change threshold of 1. As an exploratory analysis of dynamics, PCA with hierarchical clustering was applied to max-normalized trajectories of the 1000 most abundant clonotypes. The CD4 or CD8 phenotype of responding clones was assigned using the separately sequenced CD4+ and CD8+ repertoires. TCRdb reworked the public reads: Q25 trimming with fastp, MiXCR clone assembly, productive beta chains retained. Entries are consolidated by CDR3 protein sequence, retaining the most common genes and DNA. Here the V and J calls rest on TCRdb's processing, not on the authors' analysis. The sample has 300,000 to 400,000 distinct CDR3 sequences on record, approximately 27% of them singletons. Roughly 13% of the sample is held by the ten biggest clonotypes.

As encoded in the germline V gene, CDR1 is MNHEY while CDR2 is SVGAGI. Germline trimming: 5 bases from V, 4 bases from J; junction bases outside gene matches: 16. The CDR3 numbers 17 residues from cysteine through phenylalanine. Left in the record is the CDR3 DNA by itself, 51 bases read in frame from the first base. The data belong to a study of T-cell memory formation after mild COVID-19 (dated by TCRdb to the early 2020s). At the level of the whole study: TCR sequence clusters from the two donors were largely donor specific. T-cell clones expanding and contracting after mild COVID-19 in a couple of donors were tracked by longitudinal TCRalpha and TCRbeta repertoire sequencing. The cohort was made up of two young adult volunteers, one female and one male, who were previously healthy.

PBMCs were isolated by Ficoll-Paque density gradient centrifugation. Overall results and qualifications from the work: Contracting CD4+ clones were found mainly in CM and EM memory subsets, while CD8+ clones were enriched in EMRA. The study covered only a couple of mild cases, and larger cohorts including severe cases with pre-infection samples were considered necessary. Clones that contracted from day 15 to 85 showed balanced CD4/CD8 phenotypes, whereas a second wave of clones that expanded from day 15 to 37 leaned towards CD4+. Some responding clones were detected in pre-infection memory, suggesting pre-existing cross-reactive memory T cells joined the SARS-CoV-2 response. The second-wave clones that peaked on day 37 were not confirmed to be SARS-CoV-2 specific.

In this chain, TRBV6-5 is recombined with TRBJ2-5; 7 central nucleotides agree with TRBD2. This clonotype was sampled from an adult woman who had mild COVID-19 (a few samples of this study predate the infection). The sample titles of this study are shuffled in the database, so cell type and time point are left out; the donor was told from shared clones. The sequencing input was PBMCs or a T cell subset sorted from them (not recorded which). The CDR3 reads CASSPYLEGGPLETQYF. The DNA reads TGTGCCAGCAGTCCCTACTTAGAGGGAGGGCCGTTAGAGACCCAGTACTTC.